One sample yielded the 11 T cell receptor beta chains listed below, sequenced in a study of sequential checkpoint blockade in melanoma. Here immunoSEQ multiplex PCR was the method, and the copy in TCRdb shows in-frame clones only, minus some. The sample holds about 25,000 clones, roughly 76% seen once. Treatment: randomized to nivolumab then ipilimumab (arm A) or the reverse (arm B). Material: CD8+ T cells sorted from blood (inferred from file names), obtained from a patient given nivolumab and ipilimumab in sequence. The receptors stem from a human donor with melanoma.

A few counts support this clone. CDR3 region: CASSSGQAPYEQYF. The CDR3 DNA is TGTGCCAGCAGCTCGGGACAGGCCCCCTACGAGCAGTACTTC. This chain links TRBV7-8 with TRBJ2-7, with 8 positions matching TRBD1. The trim removed 4 bases at V and 2 bases at J, leaving 4 bases unmatched. Germline assignment: CDR1 SGHVS and CDR2 FQNEAQ. This CDR3 has 14 amino acids.

The chain recombines TRBV13 with TRBJ2-3; the D gene is possibly TRBD2 (5 bases). The CDR3 runs to 16 residues. Germline CDR1 and CDR2: PRHDT and FYEKMQ (reference sequence). V was trimmed by 5 bases and J by 2 bases, leaving 17 bases between them. CDR3 residues: CASSLRTVPSTDTQYF. The CDR3 bases are TGTGCCAGCAGCCTTAGGACTGTCCCATCCACAGATACGCAGTATTTT.

This clone is medium-sized. CDR3 residues: CASSIDWASNQPQHF. CDR3 DNA sequence: TGTGCCAGTAGTATAGATTGGGCTAGCAATCAGCCCCAGCATTTT. V and J are TRBV19 and TRBJ1-5; no clear D gene. Germline-derived CDR1 and CDR2 are LNHDA and SQIVND (reference sequence). The CDR3 consists of 15 residues. V lost 0 bases and J 0 bases, leaving 6 bases between the germline ends.

The rearrangement uses TRBV4-3 and TRBJ2-5; TRBD1 matches 10 bases. The closer fit of TRBJ2-7 to the DNA end suggests the J call may be wrong. The CDR3 has 15 amino acids. In germline, CDR1 is LGHNA, CDR2 YSLEER. Here the CDR3 DNA reads TGCGCCAGCAGCCAAGATCCCGGGACAGGGGACGAGCAGTACTTC. Encoded protein: CASSQDPGTGDEQYF.

This chain connects TRBV29-1 to TRBJ2-1; D is possibly TRBD1 (5 bases). CDR1 is SQVTM, CDR2 ANQGSEA, per germline. The germline V and J ends were trimmed by 0 bases and 4 bases, with 7 bases remaining between them. This CDR3 region has 13 residues. The CDR3 region is CSVEDRAYNEQFF. CDR3 DNA: TGCAGCGTTGAAGACAGGGCTTACAATGAGCAGTTCTTC.

The genes are TRBV28 and TRBJ1-2; unclear D gene. Deletions cut 5 bases from V and 3 bases from J, with 10 bases between. The CDR3 covers 13 residues. Germline V gene sequence: CDR1 MDHEN, CDR2 SYDVKM. CDR3 in amino acids: CASSPGGDYGYTF. The CDR3 nucleotides read TGTGCCAGCAGTCCGGGTGGAGACTATGGCTACACCTTC.

The V gene is TRBV7-2, the J gene TRBJ2-1; 11 nucleotides match TRBD1. Germline trimming cut 5 bases from V and 4 bases from J; bases unmatched to any gene: 10. Germline loops: CDR1 SGHTA, CDR2 FQGNSA. The CDR3 is 17 residues long. The CDR3 DNA sequence: TGTGCCAGCAGCGTTCCGGGACAGGGGGTGGTGTACAATGAGCAGTTCTTC. It yields the protein CASSVPGQGVVYNEQFF. Complete variable domain (other parts from reference TRBV7-2 and TRBJ2-1): GAGVSQSPSNKVTEKGKDVELRCDPISGHTALYWYRQSLGQGLEFLIYFQGNSAPDKSGLPSDRFSAERTGGSVSTLTIQRTQQEDSAVYLCASSVPGQGVVYNEQFFGPGTRLTVL.

This chain connects TRBV7-8 to TRBJ1-5; 10 bases align to TRBD1. Trimming at V came to 5 bases and at J to 2 bases, leaving 3 bases not matched to a gene. The CDR3 loop spans 15 amino acids. Germline values: CDR1 SGHVS, CDR2 FQNEAQ. This CDR3 reads CASSGTGVGNQPQHF. The CDR3 nucleotides are TGTGCCAGCAGCGGGACAGGGGTTGGCAATCAGCCCCAGCATTTT.

This clone was picked up a small number of times. The gene calls are TRBV7-3 and TRBJ2-3, with 7 nucleotides matching TRBD1. The ends lost 4 bases at V and 1 base at J; junction bases unmatched: 2. CDR3 length equals 14 residues. Germline V lookup: CDR1 SGHTA, CDR2 FQGTGA. This CDR3 reads CASSSGGGTDTQYF. CDR3 nucleotide sequence: TGTGCCAGCAGCTCAGGGGGAGGCACAGATACGCAGTATTTT. The full variable domain, its missing parts supplied by reference TRBV7-3 and TRBJ2-3, is GAGVSQTPSNKVTEKGKYVELRCDPISGHTALYWYRQSLGQGPEFLIYFQGTGAADDSGLPNDRFFAVRPEGSVSTLKIQRTERGDSAVYLCASSSGGGTDTQYFGPGTRLTVL.

The chain employs TRBV21-1 and TRBJ2-7; the D call in the table, TRBD2, was not verified against the DNA. TRBV21-1 is classified as a pseudogene. The CDR3 loop spans 16 amino acids. CDR3 DNA: TGTGCCAGCAGCAAAAATAGTAGCGACCATACATACGAGCAGTACTTC. It is translated as CASSKNSSDHTYEQYF.

This rearrangement joins TRBV6-1 to TRBJ1-5, with 8 bases identical to TRBD1. V gave up 6 bases and J gave up 1 base; unmatched junction bases: 5. Looked up from germline, CDR1 is MNHNS and CDR2 is SASEGT. CDR3 length: 15 amino acids. CDR3 loop: CASRTGVGSNQPQHF. The CDR3 DNA sequence: TGTGCCAGCAGGACAGGGGTTGGGAGCAATCAGCCCCAGCATTTT.